The rows below give T cell receptor beta chains drawn from one sample of a study of T cells after yellow fever vaccination. TCRdb itself ran the 5' RACE reads through MiXCR, one entry per CDR3 protein. The data show 300,000 to 450,000 distinct CDR3 sequences, 6% to 8% seen once. Here the sequenced sample was PBMCs, taken 5 days after the yellow fever booster vaccination. These receptor sequences come from a man younger than 40 who received the YFV17D yellow fever vaccine. Each CDR3 is given with its conserved first and last residue. Each record gives: CDR3 DNA, CDR3 protein, D gene, clone size, V gene, J gene. The D gene is left open where the match is weak. The listing skips clone size in some rows; elsewhere it reads once, few, many or a size class.

cdr3_nt: TGTGCCTGGGCTGCAGGCTCTGGGGCCAACGTCCTGACTTTC
cdr3_aa: CAWAAGSGANVLTF
d_call: NA
clone_size: few
v_call: TRBV30
j_call: TRBJ2-6

cdr3_nt: TGTGCCAGCAGTATCCTAGCGGGAGCAGGCTACGAGCAGTACTTC
cdr3_aa: CASSILAGAGYEQYF
d_call: TRBD2
clone_size: few
v_call: TRBV12-3/TRBV12-4
j_call: TRBJ2-7

cdr3_nt: TGTGCCAGCAGTCATAGCGGGAGCTCCTACGAGCAGTACTTC
cdr3_aa: CASSHSGSSYEQYF
d_call: TRBD2
clone_size: many
v_call: TRBV12-3/TRBV12-4
j_call: TRBJ2-7

cdr3_nt: TGTGCCAGCAGCCCAGGCAGTTCGGCCTCGGGAACCTATCAGCCCCAGCATTTT
cdr3_aa: CASSPGSSASGTYQPQHF
d_call: NA
clone_size: few
v_call: TRBV11-1
j_call: TRBJ1-5

cdr3_nt: TGTGCCAGCAGACTAAGCGGGAACTACGAGCAGTACTTC
cdr3_aa: CASRLSGNYEQYF
d_call: TRBD2
clone_size: NA
v_call: TRBV6-2/TRBV6-3
j_call: TRBJ2-7

cdr3_nt: TGTGCCAGCAGTGAACTGGAGGGGGCTACGGCTGGGGCCAACGTCCTGACTTTC
cdr3_aa: CASSELEGATAGANVLTF
d_call: NA
clone_size: few
v_call: TRBV25-1
j_call: TRBJ2-6

cdr3_nt: TGTGCCAGCAGCGTATCGATTGGGGGGCCCACCTACGAGCAGTACTTC
cdr3_aa: CASSVSIGGPTYEQYF
d_call: NA
clone_size: many
v_call: TRBV9
j_call: TRBJ2-7

cdr3_nt: TGCGCCAGCAGCTCCGGACAGAGGAATTCACCCCTCCACTTT
cdr3_aa: CASSSGQRNSPLHF
d_call: NA
clone_size: few
v_call: TRBV5-1
j_call: TRBJ1-6

cdr3_nt: TGTGCTAGTGGTTTGTTGCTCCGAGGACTAGCGGGAGTAAACAATGAGCAGTTCTTC
cdr3_aa: CASGLLLRGLAGVNNEQFF
d_call: TRBD2
clone_size: few
v_call: TRBV12-5
j_call: TRBJ2-1

cdr3_nt: TGCAGTGCTAGAGTCCGGTCGGGGAACAATGAGCAGTTCTTC
cdr3_aa: CSARVRSGNNEQFF
d_call: NA
clone_size: few
v_call: TRBV20-1
j_call: TRBJ2-1

cdr3_nt: TGTGCCAGCAGACGAGGGACTAGCGGGAGGTACAATGAGCAGTTCTTC
cdr3_aa: CASRRGTSGRYNEQFF
d_call: TRBD2
clone_size: few
v_call: TRBV6-2/TRBV6-3
j_call: TRBJ2-1

cdr3_nt: TGTGCCAGCATCACGGGACTAGCGGGAACTGAGCAGTTCTTC
cdr3_aa: CASITGLAGTEQFF
d_call: TRBD2
clone_size: few
v_call: TRBV6-2/TRBV6-3
j_call: TRBJ2-1

cdr3_nt: TGCAGTGCTCCTCCTGCGGGGGGAAAGGGATTGGGTAATGAGCAGTTCTTC
cdr3_aa: CSAPPAGGKGLGNEQFF
d_call: TRBD2
clone_size: few
v_call: TRBV20-1
j_call: TRBJ2-1

cdr3_nt: TGCAGTGCTAAGACCTTAGCGGGAGTTTTCTACAATGAGCAGTTCTTC
cdr3_aa: CSAKTLAGVFYNEQFF
d_call: TRBD2
clone_size: many
v_call: TRBV20-1
j_call: TRBJ2-1

cdr3_nt: TGTGCCAGCAGCTTAGCTCTAGCGGGAGGAGGGGAGACCCAGTACTTC
cdr3_aa: CASSLALAGGGETQYF
d_call: TRBD2
clone_size: many
v_call: TRBV7-2
j_call: TRBJ2-5

cdr3_nt: TGCAGTGCTCTACAGGGTTACGAGCAGTACTTC
cdr3_aa: CSALQGYEQYF
d_call: NA
clone_size: NA
v_call: TRBV20-1
j_call: TRBJ2-7

cdr3_nt: TGCGCCAGCAGCTTGGTCGGACTAGGACACGAGCAGTACTTC
cdr3_aa: CASSLVGLGHEQYF
d_call: TRBD2
clone_size: few
v_call: TRBV5-1
j_call: TRBJ2-7

cdr3_nt: TGTGCCAGCAGTTTATCTTCGACGGGAATAAGGGATCAGCCCCAGCATTTT
cdr3_aa: CASSLSSTGIRDQPQHF
d_call: NA
clone_size: NA
v_call: TRBV28
j_call: TRBJ1-5

cdr3_nt: TGTGCCAGCAGCAATCTAGCGGGAGTTGGGGAGACCCAGTACTTC
cdr3_aa: CASSNLAGVGETQYF
d_call: TRBD2
clone_size: many
v_call: TRBV7-2
j_call: TRBJ2-5

cdr3_nt: TGTGCCAGCAGCTTATTTTCCGCCTACGAGCAGTACTTC
cdr3_aa: CASSLFSAYEQYF
d_call: NA
clone_size: few
v_call: TRBV7-9
j_call: TRBJ2-7

cdr3_nt: TGTGCCAGCAGTTACAGGACTAGGACGGATGAGCAGTTCTTC
cdr3_aa: CASSYRTRTDEQFF
d_call: TRBD2
clone_size: few
v_call: TRBV6-2/TRBV6-3
j_call: TRBJ2-1

cdr3_nt: TGTGCCAGCAGTTCTGGTTCAGCCCAAACTTATGGCTACACCTTC
cdr3_aa: CASSSGSAQTYGYTF
d_call: NA
clone_size: few
v_call: TRBV27
j_call: TRBJ1-2

cdr3_nt: TGCGCCACCTGGCAGCGGGTGCGCCGGGAGACCCAGTACTTC
cdr3_aa: CATWQRVRRETQYF
d_call: NA
clone_size: NA
v_call: TRBV23-1
j_call: TRBJ2-5

cdr3_nt: TGCGCCAGCAGCTTTGGACGGACAGGGGGCGGGGGCACAGATACGCAGTATTTT
cdr3_aa: CASSFGRTGGGGTDTQYF
d_call: TRBD1
clone_size: few
v_call: TRBV5-1
j_call: TRBJ2-3

cdr3_nt: TGCGCCAGCAGCCAAGGGACAGGGGACACTGAAGCTTTCTTT
cdr3_aa: CASSQGTGDTEAFF
d_call: TRBD1
clone_size: NA
v_call: TRBV4-3
j_call: TRBJ1-1

cdr3_nt: TGCAGTGCTAGAGCCCCCCCGATTCGGTATTTT
cdr3_aa: CSARAPPIRYF
d_call: NA
clone_size: many
v_call: TRBV20-1
j_call: TRBJ2-3

cdr3_nt: TGTGCCAGCAGCTCTGGGGAAGGGCTCCCCTACGAGCAGTACTTC
cdr3_aa: CASSSGEGLPYEQYF
d_call: NA
clone_size: many
v_call: TRBV7-6
j_call: TRBJ2-7

cdr3_nt: TGCGCCAGCAGCCAAGTAAAAGGGACCGCCTACGAGCAGTACTTC
cdr3_aa: CASSQVKGTAYEQYF
d_call: NA
clone_size: NA
v_call: TRBV4-3
j_call: TRBJ2-7

cdr3_nt: TGCAGCGTGTTCCGTTACAATGAGCAGTTCTTC
cdr3_aa: CSVFRYNEQFF
d_call: NA
clone_size: NA
v_call: TRBV29-1
j_call: TRBJ2-1

cdr3_nt: TGCAGTGCTAGAGAAGGGGGGAGCACCGGGGAGCTGTTTTTT
cdr3_aa: CSAREGGSTGELFF
d_call: NA
clone_size: NA
v_call: TRBV20-1
j_call: TRBJ2-2

cdr3_nt: TGTACCAGCAGCAAGGAGGAGAACAGGGACAGAGAGCAGTTCTTC
cdr3_aa: CTSSKEENRDREQFF
d_call: NA
clone_size: NA
v_call: TRBV21-1
j_call: TRBJ2-1

cdr3_nt: TGCAGTGCTAGAGCCGGGACAGGGGCCAACGTCCTGACTTTC
cdr3_aa: CSARAGTGANVLTF
d_call: NA
clone_size: few
v_call: TRBV20-1
j_call: TRBJ2-6

cdr3_nt: TGTGCCAGCAGAGCTCAGGTGACAACCTCCACCGGGGAGCTGTTTTTT
cdr3_aa: CASRAQVTTSTGELFF
d_call: NA
clone_size: many
v_call: TRBV3-1
j_call: TRBJ2-2

cdr3_nt: TGCGCCAGCAGCTTGGCCGGGGGAACTGGGGCCAACGTCCTGACTTTC
cdr3_aa: CASSLAGGTGANVLTF
d_call: NA
clone_size: NA
v_call: TRBV5-1
j_call: TRBJ2-6

cdr3_nt: TGTGCCACCAGCAGGCAGCCGGACAGGGGACAAGAGACCCAGTACTTC
cdr3_aa: CATSRQPDRGQETQYF
d_call: TRBD1
clone_size: NA
v_call: TRBV15
j_call: TRBJ2-5

cdr3_nt: TGTGCCAGCAGCTTAATATTGGGGATGGGAAATGAGCAGTTCTTC
cdr3_aa: CASSLILGMGNEQFF
d_call: NA
clone_size: NA
v_call: TRBV7-2
j_call: TRBJ2-1

cdr3_nt: TGCAGTGCATCCAGGGGTCGAACTGAAGCTTTCTTT
cdr3_aa: CSASRGRTEAFF
d_call: NA
clone_size: NA
v_call: TRBV20-1
j_call: TRBJ1-1

cdr3_nt: TGTGCCAGCAGCTCCTTGACTAGCGCGCGCACAGATACGCAGTATTTT
cdr3_aa: CASSSLTSARTDTQYF
d_call: TRBD2
clone_size: few
v_call: TRBV7-2
j_call: TRBJ2-3

cdr3_nt: TGTGCCAGCAGTTTAGGACCAACCTACGAGCAGTACTTC
cdr3_aa: CASSLGPTYEQYF
d_call: NA
clone_size: many
v_call: TRBV27
j_call: TRBJ2-7

cdr3_nt: TGTGCCAGCTCACCGGGACAGGTAGTCGAGCAGTACTTC
cdr3_aa: CASSPGQVVEQYF
d_call: TRBD1
clone_size: many
v_call: TRBV18
j_call: TRBJ2-7

cdr3_nt: TGTGCCAGCAGACTAGCGGCTTACAATGAGCAGTTCTTC
cdr3_aa: CASRLAAYNEQFF
d_call: TRBD2
clone_size: many
v_call: TRBV6-2/TRBV6-3
j_call: TRBJ2-1

cdr3_nt: TGTGCCAGCTGCTCGGGACCGTTCGTGGGGGAGCAGTACTTC
cdr3_aa: CASCSGPFVGEQYF
d_call: NA
clone_size: NA
v_call: TRBV27
j_call: TRBJ2-7

cdr3_nt: TGTGCCACCAGCAGTCGTGCGGGGGATGAGCAGTTCTTC
cdr3_aa: CATSSRAGDEQFF
d_call: TRBD2
clone_size: many
v_call: TRBV15
j_call: TRBJ2-1

cdr3_nt: TGCGCCAGCAGCTTGGGGATTCAGGGCTCCTACAATGAGCAGTTCTTC
cdr3_aa: CASSLGIQGSYNEQFF
d_call: NA
clone_size: many
v_call: TRBV5-1
j_call: TRBJ2-1

cdr3_nt: TGTGCCAGCAGCATTTCCGGGACAGGGAGCGGGTACTTC
cdr3_aa: CASSISGTGSGYF
d_call: TRBD1
clone_size: few
v_call: TRBV11-2
j_call: TRBJ2-5

cdr3_nt: TGTGCCAGCAGCTACGGACAGTACAATGAGCAGTTCTTC
cdr3_aa: CASSYGQYNEQFF
d_call: NA
clone_size: few
v_call: TRBV11-2
j_call: TRBJ2-1

cdr3_nt: TGCAGCGTTGACGCCGGGGCTCCCTCTCGGGGCTACACCTTC
cdr3_aa: CSVDAGAPSRGYTF
d_call: NA
clone_size: many
v_call: TRBV29-1
j_call: TRBJ1-2

cdr3_nt: TGTGCCACAAAAACGGGACAGGGGTCCTACGAGCAGTACTTC
cdr3_aa: CATKTGQGSYEQYF
d_call: TRBD1
clone_size: NA
v_call: TRBV19
j_call: TRBJ2-7

cdr3_nt: TGTGCCAGCAGCCGGGTGCCCCAGGGACAGCGATACAGGGGCGGCAGGGAGACCCAGTACTTC
cdr3_aa: CASSRVPQGQRYRGGRETQYF
d_call: TRBD1
clone_size: NA
v_call: TRBV3-1
j_call: TRBJ2-5

cdr3_nt: TGTGCCAGCAGCTCCCGTCGGACAGAGAACACCGGGGAGCTGTTTTTT
cdr3_aa: CASSSRRTENTGELFF
d_call: NA
clone_size: many
v_call: TRBV7-3
j_call: TRBJ2-2

cdr3_nt: TGTGCCAGCAGCTTAATCCCTCGCATCGCCTATTTT
cdr3_aa: CASSLIPRIAYF
d_call: NA
clone_size: few
v_call: TRBV7-8
j_call: TRBJ2-3

cdr3_nt: TGTCCCAGCAGTTCTTTCGAGCGGGAGGGTATAGATACGCAGTATTTT
cdr3_aa: CPSSSFEREGIDTQYF
d_call: TRBD2
clone_size: NA
v_call: TRBV28
j_call: TRBJ2-3

cdr3_nt: TGTGCCAGCAGAGGACAGGGCAGGATATACGAGCAGTACTTC
cdr3_aa: CASRGQGRIYEQYF
d_call: TRBD1
clone_size: few
v_call: TRBV12-3/TRBV12-4
j_call: TRBJ2-7

cdr3_nt: TGCAGTGCTACAAAACTAGCGGGCACCTACGAGCAGTACTTC
cdr3_aa: CSATKLAGTYEQYF
d_call: TRBD2
clone_size: NA
v_call: TRBV20-1
j_call: TRBJ2-7